The source of this T cell receptor beta chain is a study of CD8+CD57+ T cells in acquired aplastic anemia. Across the whole study: The average for DNA from sorted CD4+ and CD8+ cells was roughly 3 ug.

With regard to this clonotype: What it binds is unknown.

V was clipped by 6 bases and J by 6 bases, with 15 bases between them. The CDR3 length is 14 residues. Germline CDR1 MGHDK, CDR2 SYGVNS. Study findings and constraints: Patient and control CD8+ Simpson's diversity was not significantly different. Around 30 was the count of CD8+ CDR3 sequences that patients shared with controls.

An expansion of CD8+CD57+ cells by flow cytometry had been shown in patients chosen for sequencing. Patients, without exception, had severe acquired aplastic anemia. TCR beta VDJ and CDR3 profiles were obtained from a genomic DNA template. TCRdb reprocessed the reads with MiXCR, giving one entry per CDR3 protein. The profile shows around 430,000 distinct CDR3 sequences, around 30% of them singletons. The clonotype was recovered from a human donor with aplastic anemia. The sample was sorted CD4+, CD8+, or CD8+CD57+ T cells (not recorded which) from PBMCs. V is TRBV25-1 and J is TRBJ2-1, with D maybe TRBD2 (6 bases). CDR3 DNA: TGTGCCAGCAGCGTAGCGGCCCAGCCCAATGAGCAGTTCTTC. It encodes CASSVAAQPNEQFF.